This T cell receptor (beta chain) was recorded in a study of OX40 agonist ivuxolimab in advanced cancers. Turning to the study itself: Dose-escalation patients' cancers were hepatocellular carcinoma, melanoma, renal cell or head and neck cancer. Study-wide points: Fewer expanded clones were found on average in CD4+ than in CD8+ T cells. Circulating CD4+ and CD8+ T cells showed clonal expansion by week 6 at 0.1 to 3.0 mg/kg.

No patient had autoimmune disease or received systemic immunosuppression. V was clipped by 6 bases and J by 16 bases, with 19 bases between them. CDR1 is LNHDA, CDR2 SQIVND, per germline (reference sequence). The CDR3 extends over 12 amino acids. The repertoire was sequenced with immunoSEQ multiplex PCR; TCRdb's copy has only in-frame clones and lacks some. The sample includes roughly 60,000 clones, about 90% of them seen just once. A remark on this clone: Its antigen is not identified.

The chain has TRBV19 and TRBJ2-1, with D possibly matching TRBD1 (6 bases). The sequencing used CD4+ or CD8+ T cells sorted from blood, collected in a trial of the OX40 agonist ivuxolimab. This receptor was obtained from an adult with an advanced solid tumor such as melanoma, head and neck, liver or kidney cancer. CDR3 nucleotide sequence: TGTGCCAGTAGAAGTGGACAGCGGCAACTCTTCTTC. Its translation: CASRSGQRQLFF.